Below, 6 T cell receptor beta chains from the same sample are listed, as sequenced in a study of cytomegalovirus exposure and HLA in healthy donors. The PCR employed 60 Vbeta primers together with 13 Jbeta primers. Using immunoSEQ multiplex PCR, the repertoire was profiled, and TCRdb retains in-frame clones only, with some absent. The table has 150,000 to 180,000 clones, approximately 80% seen once. Material for sequencing was PBMCs. Receptors originate from a man aged 25-40 years in good health and CMV-seropositive.

The rearrangement links TRBV5-6 to TRBJ2-7; D not resolved. The ends were cut back, 5 bases at V and 4 bases at J, with 13 bases in the middle. Looked up from germline, CDR1 is SGHDT and CDR2 is YYEEEE. The CDR3 is 13 residues long. CDR3 coding DNA: TGTGCCAGCAGTCAATATCAGAGGTACGAGCAGTACTTC. Its protein product is CASSQYQRYEQYF.

The rearrangement links TRBV28 to TRBJ2-7, with D possibly TRBD2 on 5 matching bases. The germline CDR1 and CDR2 sequences are MDHEN and SYDVKM. The V and J ends lost 7 bases and 3 bases respectively, with 22 bases between them. The CDR3 totals 16 residues. The chain's CDR3 is CASKQEGSVDHYEQYF. CDR3 sequence (DNA): TGTGCCAGCAAACAAGAGGGTAGCGTGGATCACTACGAGCAGTACTTC.

This clone was observed once. This rearrangement joins TRBV28 to TRBJ1-3; D is unresolved. This CDR3 has 16 residues. In germline, CDR1 is MDHEN, CDR2 SYDVKM. V lost 6 bases and J lost 0, with 15 bases in between. The CDR3 bases are TGTGCCAGCAGGCCGGTGCTTCCAAGCTCTGGAAACACCATATATTTT. Protein sequence: CASRPVLPSSGNTIYF.

As for this clone: Distinct nucleotide sequences in the sample also encode this CDR3. The chain carries TRBV28 and TRBJ1-1; D is unresolved. Trimming removed 5 bases at V and 1 base at J, with 11 bases between. This CDR3 is built from 14 residues. Per the germline V gene, CDR1 is MDHEN and CDR2 is SYDVKM. The CDR3 DNA reads TGTGCCAGCAGTCTAGTCGGCGAGAACACTGAAGCTTTCTTT. This translates into CASSLVGENTEAFF.

The chain is built from TRBV2 and TRBJ2-7, with 10 bases that match TRBD1. Per germline, CDR1 SNHLY and CDR2 FYNNEI. This CDR3 contains 14 residues. The V segment lost 6 bases and the J segment 4 bases; nucleotides outside the gene matches: 6. CDR3 sequence (DNA): TGTGCCAGCAGGTCCGGGACAGGGGTATACGAGCAGTACTTC. This translates into CASRSGTGVYEQYF.

The J gene is TRBJ1-1, the V gene TRBV23-1; the match to TRBD1 covers 9 bases. TRBV23-1 is an ORF, and what it does is uncertain. This CDR3 spans 15 amino acids. Unmatched junction bases numbered 3, after V lost 4 bases and J lost 0 bases. CDR3: CASSPRTGVNTEAFF. The CDR3 nucleotides are TGCGCCAGCAGTCCTCGGACAGGGGTGAACACTGAAGCTTTCTTT.